This entry lists 21 T cell receptor beta chains sequenced from one sample in a study of cytomegalovirus exposure and HLA in healthy donors. PCR amplification relied on 60 Vbeta primers (plus 13 Jbeta primers). Measured with immunoSEQ multiplex PCR; TCRdb has only the in-frame clones, and not every one. This sample carries approximately 150,000 clones, around 84% of them seen once, and the ten largest clones take approximately 2.7%. The sample was PBMCs. These receptors were taken from a boy younger than 10 in good health and CMV-seronegative.

The chain recombines TRBV28 with TRBJ1-1, with D perhaps matching TRBD1 (5 bases). V was trimmed by 3 bases and J by 7 bases, leaving 12 bases between them. Germline V gene data show CDR1 as MDHEN and CDR2 as SYDVKM. This CDR3 comprises 13 residues. The CDR3 DNA reads TGTGCCAGCAGTTTTCAGGGCAGGGTTGAAGCTTTCTTT. Translation gives CASSFQGRVEAFF.

In this sample, this clone turned up a few times. The chain employs TRBV7-2 and TRBJ2-5; TRBD1 aligns across 7 bases. The J segment lost 3 bases and the V segment lost 4 bases, leaving 8 bases of the junction unmatched. CDR3 length: 15 residues. CDR1 and CDR2 (germline): SGHTA, FQGNSA. CDR3 residues: CASSWQGTEEETQYF. Here the CDR3 DNA reads TGTGCCAGCAGCTGGCAGGGGACAGAAGAAGAGACCCAGTACTTC.

The V call is TRBV5-4, the J call TRBJ1-2; D perhaps matches TRBD1 (6 bases). Germline CDR1 is SGHNT and CDR2 is YYREEE (reference sequence). V was trimmed by 0 bases and J by 1 base, leaving 10 bases between them. CDR3 length equals 15 residues. The CDR3: CASSLGGQVNYGYTF. The CDR3 coding sequence is TGTGCCAGCAGCTTGGGGGGACAAGTTAACTATGGCTACACCTTC. Together with reference TRBV5-4 and TRBJ1-2, the CDR3 gives the full variable domain: ETGVTQSPTHLIKTRGQQVTLRCSSQSGHNTVSWYQQALGQGPQFIFQYYREEENGRGNFPPRFSGLQFPNYSSELNVNALELDDSALYLCASSLGGQVNYGYTFGSGTRLTVV.

This sequence joins TRBV6-1 and TRBJ2-1; D might be TRBD1 (7 bases). V lost 8 bases and J lost 6, with 17 bases in between. This CDR3 is built from 14 residues. Germline V lookup: CDR1 MNHNS, CDR2 SASEGT. The CDR3 DNA reads as TGTGCCAGCCTAGACAGGGAGGCGTTCAATGAGCAGTTCTTC. Protein sequence: CASLDREAFNEQFF.

This sequence joins TRBV10-3 and TRBJ2-7; 13 bases fit TRBD2. Germline CDR1 and CDR2: ENHRY and SYGVKD. After removal of 2 bases from V and 1 base from J, the junction contained 14 bases not matched to a gene. The CDR3 has 20 residues. The CDR3 spells CAISEPRTSGRALGSYEQYF. DNA for the CDR3: TGTGCCATCAGTGAGCCGAGAACTAGCGGGAGGGCGTTAGGTTCCTACGAGCAGTACTTC.

This clone was counted a single time. This chain uses TRBV4-2 with TRBJ2-1; 7 nucleotides agree with TRBD2. The V gene's germline CDR1 is LGHNA and CDR2 YNFKEQ. The length of the CDR3 is 16 residues. V lost 1 base, J lost 7 bases, and 10 bases stayed unmatched. The CDR3 coding sequence is TGTGCCAGCAGCCAAGCGGGGCGGGAGAAGCGGAATGAGCAGTTCTTC. This sequence encodes CASSQAGREKRNEQFF.

This chain connects TRBV6-5 to TRBJ2-1, with 9 bases identical to TRBD1. The V segment lost 5 bases and the J segment 9 bases; nucleotides outside the gene matches: 11. Germline CDR1 is MNHEY and CDR2 is SVGAGI. The CDR3 runs 15 residues. This CDR3 reads CASSRQQGARGEQFF. CDR3 coding DNA: TGTGCCAGCAGTCGTCAACAGGGGGCGCGCGGTGAGCAGTTCTTC.

The rearrangement uses TRBV7-8 and TRBJ2-2; 10 positions match TRBD1. In germline, CDR1 is SGHVS, CDR2 FQNEAQ. This CDR3 region has 15 residues. Trimming at V came to 0 bases and at J to 8 bases, leaving 3 bases not matched to a gene. CDR3 coding DNA: TGTGCCAGCAGCTTAGCCGACAGGGGGCCGGGGGAGCTGTTTTTT. Encoded protein: CASSLADRGPGELFF.

This clone was counted a few times. Additional DNA sequences in this sample encode the identical CDR3. DNA of the CDR3: TGTGCCAGCAGTGAACTAGCGGGGGGGCCCGGGGAGCTGTTTTTT. Translation gives CASSELAGGPGELFF. The V gene is TRBV6-1, the J gene TRBJ2-2; 12 positions match TRBD2. Germline CDR1 reads MNHNS; CDR2 reads SASEGT. With V trimmed by 2 bases and J by 6 bases, 1 base remained unmatched. The CDR3 has 15 residues.

V and J are TRBV4-3 and TRBJ1-2, with a weak D call TRBD1 (5 bases). The CDR3 is 15 amino acids. V was trimmed by 0 bases and J by 3 bases, leaving 11 bases between them. CDR1 and CDR2 from the germline V gene are LGHNA and YSLEER. CDR3 region: CASSQDRRGDYGYTF. Written as DNA, the CDR3 is TGCGCCAGCAGCCAAGATAGAAGGGGTGACTATGGCTACACCTTC.

This rearrangement joins TRBV5-5 to TRBJ2-1, with TRBD2 matching 12 bases. Trimming at V came to 2 bases and at J to 8 bases, leaving 5 bases not matched to a gene. The germline V gene encodes CDR1 SGHKS and CDR2 YYEKEE (reference sequence). CDR3 length: 15 residues. The CDR3 here is CASSFRLAGVHEQFF. The CDR3 DNA reads TGTGCCAGCAGCTTTCGACTAGCGGGAGTGCATGAGCAGTTCTTC.

This sequence joins TRBV9 and TRBJ2-1, with TRBD2 matching 8 bases. Germline trimming cut 0 bases from V and 0 bases from J; bases unmatched to any gene: 14. This CDR3 has 20 amino acids. From germline, CDR1 is SGDLS and CDR2 YYNGEE. This chain's CDR3 is CASSVDQGSGERVSYNEQFF. Written as DNA, the CDR3 is TGTGCCAGCAGCGTAGATCAAGGTAGCGGGGAGCGCGTCTCCTACAATGAGCAGTTCTTC.

The rearrangement joins TRBV11-2 to TRBJ2-5, with 7 bases identical to TRBD1. The J call could be wrong; TRBJ2-7 is a better fit for the DNA end. This CDR3 has 14 amino acids. The germline V gene has CDR1 SGHAT and CDR2 FQNNGV. The CDR3 sequence is CASSSGTATYEQYF. The CDR3 coding sequence is TGTGCCAGCAGTTCCGGGACAGCTACCTACGAGCAGTACTTC.

This clone showed up just once. The genes are TRBV7-8 and TRBJ1-3; 8 bases line up with TRBD1. The CDR3 runs 14 residues. Trimming cost V 4 bases and J 4 bases; bases outside gene matches: 3. Germline assignment: CDR1 SGHVS and CDR2 FQNEAQ. CDR3 loop: CASSYAGGGNTIYF. The CDR3 DNA reads TGTGCCAGCAGCTATGCAGGGGGCGGAAACACCATATATTTT.

The rearrangement links TRBV19 to TRBJ1-5; 7 bases are a match to TRBD1. The CDR3 spans 14 residues. Germline V gene data show CDR1 as LNHDA and CDR2 as SQIVND (reference sequence). Germline trimming cut 4 bases from V and 4 bases from J; bases unmatched to any gene: 4. The CDR3 sequence is CASSTGTVNQPQHF. CDR3 sequence (DNA): TGTGCCAGTAGTACGGGGACAGTTAATCAGCCCCAGCATTTT.

The chain recombines TRBV28 with TRBJ2-3; perhaps TRBD2 as D (7 bases). This CDR3 is 17 amino acids long. The germline V and J ends were trimmed by 3 bases and 7 bases, with 23 bases remaining between them. Germline CDR1 reads MDHEN; CDR2 reads SYDVKM. Here the CDR3 DNA reads TGTGCCAGCAGTTTCAGTCGTCGTCAATCGGGGGGCCATACGCAGTATTTT. Translating gives CASSFSRRQSGGHTQYF.

The V gene is TRBV7-9, the J gene TRBJ1-2; a possible D gene is TRBD1 (6 bases). The germline V gene has CDR1 SEHNR and CDR2 FQNEAQ (reference sequence). The ends were cut back, 5 bases at V and 2 bases at J, with 18 bases in the middle. This CDR3 has 16 residues. CDR3: CASSKTETGPNYGYTF. CDR3 DNA sequence: TGTGCCAGCAGCAAGACCGAGACAGGACCGAACTATGGCTACACCTTC.

The chain joins TRBV30 to TRBJ2-2; the D gene is possibly TRBD1 (6 bases). The V and J ends lost 7 bases and 3 bases respectively, with 15 bases between them. CDR1 and CDR2 (germline): GTSNPN, SVGIG (reference sequence). The CDR3 totals 14 residues. The CDR3 is CALNHRADTGELFF. The CDR3 nucleotides are TGTGCCTTGAATCACAGGGCCGACACCGGGGAGCTGTTTTTT.

This clone occurred once. V gene TRBV9 combines with J gene TRBJ2-5; 9 bases align to TRBD2. The CDR3 is 16 amino acids. Germline V lookup: CDR1 SGDLS, CDR2 YYNGEE. The V segment lost 1 base and the J segment 2 bases; nucleotides outside the gene matches: 6. CDR3 sequence (DNA): TGTGCCAGCAGCGTAAGATTAGCGGGGGCTCAAGAGACCCAGTACTTC. As protein: CASSVRLAGAQETQYF.

The genes are TRBV5-8 and TRBJ1-1; D gene ambiguous. Trimming left V 4 bases short and J 6 bases short, with 28 bases between. The CDR3 has 18 residues. CDR1 and CDR2 from the germline V gene are SGHTS and YDEGEE. In DNA form, the CDR3 reads TGTGCCAGCAGCCTAGTGTTCTTGGGTGGTTCATCGGGAGCTGAAGCTTTCTTT. It yields the protein CASSLVFLGGSSGAEAFF.

The sample holds a few counts of this clone. The V gene is TRBV7-2, the J gene TRBJ2-7; 14 bases are shared with TRBD2. The germline V gene encodes CDR1 SGHTA and CDR2 FQGNSA. The CDR3 is 15 amino acids. With V trimmed by 5 bases and J by 3 bases, 3 bases remained unmatched. The CDR3 bases are TGTGCCAGCAGCCAGGGACTAGCGGGGGTCTACGAGCAGTACTTC. Its translation is CASSQGLAGVYEQYF.